This T cell receptor (beta chain) stems from a study of blood T cell repertoires in COVID-19. Study information: Samples taken during acute and convalescent COVID-19 were collected in the United States, Italy and Spain. T cells, B-cell-depleted T cells, or PBMCs supplied cDNA or gDNA.

In the authors' methods: Reference gene primer amplification yielded estimated nucleated cell counts. The data were produced by immunoSEQ multiplex PCR, yet TCRdb's version contains in-frame clones alone and is incomplete. V and J calls and clone size are copied from that table; D and trimming were computed from the DNA. The top ten clones hold around 21% of a sample with approximately 65,000 clones, roughly 80% of them seen once. The CDR3 contains 13 residues. Germline loops: CDR1 SGHRS, CDR2 YFSETQ. J lost 1 base, V lost 5 bases, and 2 bases had no gene match. The receptor was isolated from a woman at least 80 years old with active or convalescent COVID-19. Material for sequencing was peripheral blood. V is TRBV5-1 and J is TRBJ1-1; 7 nucleotides line up with TRBD1. CDR3 region: CASRTGANTEAFF. The CDR3 DNA follows: TGCGCCAGCAGAACAGGGGCGAACACTGAAGCTTTCTTT.